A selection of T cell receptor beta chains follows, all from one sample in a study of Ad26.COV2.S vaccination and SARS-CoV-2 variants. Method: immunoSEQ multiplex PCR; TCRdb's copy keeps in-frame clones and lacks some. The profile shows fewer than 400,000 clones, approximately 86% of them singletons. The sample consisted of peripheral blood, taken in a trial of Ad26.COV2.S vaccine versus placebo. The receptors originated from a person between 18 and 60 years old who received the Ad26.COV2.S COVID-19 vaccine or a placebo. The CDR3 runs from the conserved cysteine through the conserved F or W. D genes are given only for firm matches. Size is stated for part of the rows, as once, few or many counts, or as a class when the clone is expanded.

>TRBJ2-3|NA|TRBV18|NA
TGTGCCAGCTCACCGTTACAGAGCACAGATACGCAGTATTTT
CASSPLQSTDTQYF
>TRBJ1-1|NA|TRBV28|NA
TGTGCCAGCATTCCGGGGCCGAGGACTGAAGCTTTCTTT
CASIPGPRTEAFF
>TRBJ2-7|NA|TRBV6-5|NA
TGTGCCAGCAGAAAACGGATGCCCTACGAGCAGTACTTC
CASRKRMPYEQYF
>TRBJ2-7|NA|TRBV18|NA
TGTGCCAGCGCCTGGGACCCTGCCTACGAGCAGTACTTC
CASAWDPAYEQYF
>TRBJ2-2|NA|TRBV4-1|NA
TGCGCCAGCAGCCAAGCGAGACAGTTGAACACCGGGGAGCTGTTTTTT
CASSQARQLNTGELFF
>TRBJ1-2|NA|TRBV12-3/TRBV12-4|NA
TGTGCCAGCAGGATCCGACCCGGAGGCTACACCTTC
CASRIRPGGYTF
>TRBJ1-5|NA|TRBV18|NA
TGTGCCAGCTCCCCGTCGAGCGAAGGGGGCAATCAGCCCCAGCATTTT
CASSPSSEGGNQPQHF
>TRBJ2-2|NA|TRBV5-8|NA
TGTGCCAGCAGCTTTCAGCGCACCGGGGAGCTGTTTTTT
CASSFQRTGELFF
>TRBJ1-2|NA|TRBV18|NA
TGTGCCAGCTCACCACCGGGACGGCCCGCCCGGTATGGCTACACCTTC
CASSPPGRPARYGYTF
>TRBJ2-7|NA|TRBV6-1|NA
TGTGCCAGCAGTGAAGCTCGGGGTTCCCCCTACGAGCAGTACTTC
CASSEARGSPYEQYF
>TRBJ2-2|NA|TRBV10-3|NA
TGTGCCAACGCGAAAGTACTGGATAGGGCTACTAACACCGGGGAGCTGTTTTTT
CANAKVLDRATNTGELFF
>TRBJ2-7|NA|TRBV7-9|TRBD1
TGTGCCAGCAGCTTTAGGGGACAGACTTTCTCCTACGAGCAGTACTTC
CASSFRGQTFSYEQYF
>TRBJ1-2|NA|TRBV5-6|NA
TGTGCCAGCAGCTTGGACAGGGCGGGGGGCTACACCTTC
CASSLDRAGGYTF
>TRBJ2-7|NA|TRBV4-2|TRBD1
TGTGCCAGCCGCCAGGACAGGGGGTCTAACGAGCAGTACTTC
CASRQDRGSNEQYF
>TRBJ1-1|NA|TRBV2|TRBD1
TGTGCCAGGGGGACAGGGAATTATGAAGCTTTCTTT
CARGTGNYEAFF
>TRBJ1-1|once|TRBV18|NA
TGTGCCAGCTCATCACAATCAAACACTGAAGCTTTCTTT
CASSSQSNTEAFF
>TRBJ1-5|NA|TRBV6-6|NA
TGTGCCAGCAGTTACTCCGGGGGCGCGGAAACTCAGCCCCAGCATTTT
CASSYSGGAETQPQHF
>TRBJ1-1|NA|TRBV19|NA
TGTGCCAGTAGTTCGGACGGAGCTTTAAAGGCTTTCTTT
CASSSDGALKAFF
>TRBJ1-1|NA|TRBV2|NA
TGTGCCAGCGGGGGCCAGGCTTGGGGCACTGAAGCTTTCTTT
CASGGQAWGTEAFF
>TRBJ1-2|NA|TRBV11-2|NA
TGTGCCAGCAGCTTAGGCTTCGCTGGCTACACCTTC
CASSLGFAGYTF
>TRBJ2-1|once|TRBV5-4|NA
TGTGCCAGCAGCTTGACAGGGTTATCTGAGCAGTTCTTC
CASSLTGLSEQFF